The following is a T cell receptor beta chain sequence with its context. Antigen unknown. This sample is drawn from a study of radiation and T cells in renal cell carcinoma. Across the whole study: Nephrectomy followed 15 Gy stereotactic body radiation by 4 weeks. The study's findings and limits: Pretreatment tumor biopsies were lacking, so baseline clonotypes are unknown.

The repertoire was sequenced with immunoSEQ multiplex PCR; TCRdb's copy has only in-frame clones and lacks some. The sample lists 140,000 to 150,000 clones; around 90% were seen once. The time point here: baseline pretreatment blood. Treatment: 15 Gy SBRT to primary tumor, nephrectomy 4 weeks later. Radiation-treated patients gave blood at baseline, week 2 and week 4. The CDR3 has 16 residues. Trimming took off 0 bases at V and 3 bases at J, with 13 bases between the two ends. Germline V gene data show CDR1 as SGHDT and CDR2 as YYEEEE. The specimen was blood, collected from a patient whose treatment included radiotherapy and nephrectomy. This chain connects TRBV5-6 to TRBJ2-1, with D possibly TRBD2 on 7 matching bases. The TCR originated in a woman in her 70s with renal cell carcinoma. This CDR3 reads CASSLVGGRGYNEQFF. DNA of the CDR3: TGTGCCAGCAGCTTGGTGGGGGGGCGAGGCTACAATGAGCAGTTCTTC.